This T cell receptor beta chain emerged from a study of blood T cell repertoires in COVID-19 (dated by TCRdb to between 2020 and 2021). Regarding the research as a whole: Samples from collaborators originated in the United States, Italy and Spain and spanned both the acute and convalescent phases of COVID-19. HLA class I and class II types, where available, came from metadata supplied by the sample provider rather than from assay-based typing. The repertoires were released in a freely available public database intended as a resource for research on the immune response to SARS-CoV-2. The samples were drawn from two sources: the first 160 participants of the ongoing ImmuneRACE study, and some 1,300 subjects contributed by 6 global collaborators. The material from the prospective study consisted of cDNA or gDNA derived from T cells, B-cell-depleted T cells, or PBMCs. Subjects who had been exposed to COVID-19, were actively infected with it, or had recovered from it provided the deeply sampled blood TCRbeta repertoires that made up the dataset. Nearly every sample came with metadata listing a de-identified subject ID, COVID-19 status, age in years and sex.

As concerns this clone: Its antigen remains unidentified. No base-level quality is on record; no much larger clone is a single base apart.

Overall study results and their limits: How much clinical and demographic metadata was included differed by source and by participant, and the metadata was provided uncurated.

TCRbeta CDR3 regions were amplified from genomic DNA using the immunoSEQ Assay, a bias-controlled multiplex PCR. The original methods were these. Within the assay, amplification of reference gene primers was used to estimate how many nucleated cells each sample contained. Sequence reads were collapsed and filtered to measure the absolute abundance of every unique TCRbeta CDR3 rearrangement. For each sample, productive Simpson clonality was calculated as the square root of Simpson's diversity index over productive rearrangements. Drawn from immuneACCESS, this table holds only the in-frame rearrangements with V and J called that TCRdb kept. Clones are partly lost; checked studies trace under half to an unresolved V gene and leave the rest unexplained. Clone size and the V and J calls come from that table; the DNA yielded D and trimming. The sample table contains more than 80,000 clones; only one count was recorded for 55% to 80% of them. The top ten clonotypes cover roughly 25% of the sample.

CDR1 and CDR2, looked up from the germline V gene, are MDHEN and SYDVKM. The CDR3, from cysteine to phenylalanine, totals 16 residues. Left in the record is the CDR3 DNA by itself, 48 bases read in frame from the first base. Relative to germline, V is missing 7 bases and J is missing 7 bases, with 15 bases of the junction outside any gene match. Each collaborating institution followed its own protocols to collect whole blood in K2EDTA tubes. For TCRbeta analysis, collaborators shipped samples in one of three forms: frozen whole blood, isolated PBMCs, or DNA extracted from either of those sample types.

The sequenced material came from peripheral blood. The TCR sequence derives from a woman between 55 and 75 years old in a cohort sampled during active or convalescent COVID-19. The chain employs TRBV28 and TRBJ2-1, with 8 central nucleotides matching TRBD1. The CDR3 protein sequence reads: CASTIQGALSGNEQFF. The nucleotides read TGTGCCAGCACCATTCAGGGGGCCCTTTCGGGGAATGAGCAGTTCTTC. Joined to the reference TRBV28 and TRBJ2-1 proteins, this CDR3 gives the full variable domain: DVKVTQSSRYLVKRTGEKVFLECVQDMDHENMFWYRQDPGLGLRLIYFSYDVKMKEKGDIPEGYSVSREKKERFSLILESASTNQTSMYLCASTIQGALSGNEQFFGPGTRLTVL.